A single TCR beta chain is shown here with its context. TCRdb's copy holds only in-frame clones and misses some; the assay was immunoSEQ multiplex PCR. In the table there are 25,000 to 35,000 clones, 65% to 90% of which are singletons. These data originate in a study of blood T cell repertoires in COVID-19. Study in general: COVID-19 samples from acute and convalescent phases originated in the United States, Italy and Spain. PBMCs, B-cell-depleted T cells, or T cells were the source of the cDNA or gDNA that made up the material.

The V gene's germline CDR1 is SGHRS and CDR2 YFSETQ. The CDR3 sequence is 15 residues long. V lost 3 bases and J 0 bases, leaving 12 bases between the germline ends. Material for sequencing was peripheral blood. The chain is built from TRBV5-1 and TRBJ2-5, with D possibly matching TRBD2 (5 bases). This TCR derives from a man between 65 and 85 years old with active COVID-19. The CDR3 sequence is CASSSGGRNQETQYF. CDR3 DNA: TGCGCCAGCAGCTCCGGAGGACGGAACCAAGAGACCCAGTACTTC.